This passage covers 32 T cell receptor beta chains from one sample sequenced in a study of blood T cell repertoires in COVID-19. Assay: immunoSEQ multiplex PCR; the TCRdb copy retains only in-frame clones and omits some. The sample carries 90,000 to 100,000 clones, 65% to 90% recorded once. The sample taken for sequencing was peripheral blood. The receptor source for this set is a man older than 75 with acute or convalescent COVID-19.

Concerning this clone: Germline and junction disagree at one end, which may indicate a read error. Other nucleotide sequences in the sample specify the same CDR3. V is TRBV5-6 and J is TRBJ1-6, with 10 nucleotides matching TRBD1. The CDR3 contains 13 residues. Germline V gene sequence: CDR1 SGHDT, CDR2 YYEEEE. The CDR3 DNA sequence: TGTGCCAGTAGCTTGGGACAGGGGACACCCCTCCACTTT. Translating it yields CASSLGQGTPLHF.

Remarks on this clone: Other nucleotide sequences in the sample specify the same CDR3. The chain carries TRBV2 and TRBJ2-5; TRBD2 aligns across 7 bases. V shed 7 bases, J shed 3 bases, and the junction held 11 bases outside the gene matches. Germline V gene lookup returns CDR1 SNHLY and CDR2 FYNNEI. The CDR3 length is 15 residues. The CDR3 loop reads CASTPRRLAEETQYF. In nucleotides, the CDR3 is TGTGCCAGCACACCAAGACGGCTAGCGGAAGAGACCCAGTACTTC.

The chain links TRBV2 to TRBJ1-1, with TRBD1 matching over 8 bases. J gave up 4 bases and V 6 bases, and 10 bases lay outside the gene matches. The germline V gene encodes CDR1 SNHLY and CDR2 FYNNEI. The CDR3 totals 15 residues. Written as DNA, the CDR3 is TGTGCCAGCAGATCGCGGACAGGGCTGAGCACTGAAGCTTTCTTT. Translating gives CASRSRTGLSTEAFF.

The CDR3, as DNA: TGTGCCAGCAGCTCCGACAGAAGCTATGGCTACACCTTC. Protein sequence: CASSSDRSYGYTF. The chain combines TRBV28 with TRBJ1-2; a possible D gene is TRBD1 (5 bases). Germline V CDR1 and CDR2: MDHEN, SYDVKM. Trimming took off 6 bases at V and 4 bases at J, with 12 bases between the two ends. CDR3 length equals 13 residues.

The rearrangement uses TRBV5-6 and TRBJ1-5, with 10 bases lining up with TRBD1. The CDR3 length is 16 residues. Unmatched junction bases numbered 5, after V lost 0 bases and J lost 5 bases. Germline CDR1 reads SGHDT; CDR2 reads YYEEEE. The CDR3 sequence is CASSLGQGAVDQPQHF. CDR3 DNA sequence: TGTGCCAGCAGCTTGGGACAGGGGGCGGTGGATCAGCCCCAGCATTTT.

This clone is a singleton in its sample. This chain uses TRBV6-4 with TRBJ1-6, with 7 bases aligning to TRBD1. This CDR3 has 15 amino acids. The germline V gene encodes CDR1 MRHNA and CDR2 SNTAGT. The V gene end was trimmed by 6 bases and the J gene end by 10 bases; junction bases not matched to a gene: 12. The CDR3 nucleotides read TGTGCCAGCAGCCAGACAGGGTTTGGGGGCTCACCCCTCCACTTT. It encodes CASSQTGFGGSPLHF.

This chain connects TRBV18 to TRBJ2-1, with 10 nucleotides matching TRBD2. Per the germline V gene, CDR1 is KGHSH and CDR2 is LQKENI. Trimming removed 0 bases from V and 6 bases from J; junction bases left unmatched: 11. The CDR3 loop spans 18 amino acids. CDR3 nucleotides: TGTGCCAGCTCACCACCGCTAGCGGGAGCTTTATTGGGCAATGAGCAGTTCTTC. This encodes CASSPPLAGALLGNEQFF.

V gene TRBV13 combines with J gene TRBJ2-7; 9 bases align to TRBD2. In germline, CDR1 is PRHDT, CDR2 FYEKMQ (reference sequence). V dropped 5 bases and J dropped 2; count of bases not matched to a gene: 4. The CDR3 loop spans 14 amino acids. The CDR3 nucleotides are TGTGCCAGCAGCCATAGCGGGGGAGCCTACGAGCAGTACTTC. It specifies CASSHSGGAYEQYF. Complete variable domain (other parts from reference TRBV13 and TRBJ2-7): AAGVIQSPRHLIKEKRETATLKCYPIPRHDTVYWYQQGPGQDPQFLISFYEKMQSDKGSIPDRFSAQQFSDYHSELNMSSLELGDSALYFCASSHSGGAYEQYFGPGTRLTVT.

This chain connects TRBV9 to TRBJ1-4; tentatively, D is TRBD1 (6 bases). The germline gives CDR1 SGDLS, CDR2 YYNGEE. The CDR3 extends over 15 amino acids. Between the trimmed V and J ends, which lost 3 bases and 4 bases, there was a span of 13 bases. CDR3 loop: CASSARDKFNEKLFF. Here the CDR3 DNA reads TGTGCCAGCAGCGCCCGGGACAAATTTAATGAAAAACTGTTTTTT.

This chain uses TRBV18 with TRBJ2-1; 10 bases map to TRBD2. J gave up 9 bases and V 3 bases, and 8 bases lay outside the gene matches. Germline V gene data show CDR1 as KGHSH and CDR2 as LQKENI. This CDR3 has 15 amino acids. CDR3 loop: CASSPQSSGRIEQFF. The CDR3 DNA is TGTGCCAGCTCACCGCAGTCTAGCGGGAGAATTGAGCAGTTCTTC.

The chain carries TRBV24-1 and TRBJ1-1; D might be TRBD1 (5 bases). Germline V gene data show CDR1 as KGHDR and CDR2 as SFDVKD. V was trimmed by 10 bases and J by 1 base, leaving 12 bases between them. The CDR3 extends over 13 amino acids. The CDR3 region has the DNA TGTGCCACAGTAGACAGAGGGAACACTGAAGCTTTCTTT. It codes for CATVDRGNTEAFF.

The chain is built from TRBV7-9 and TRBJ1-3; D not resolved. Germline V gene data show CDR1 as SEHNR and CDR2 as FQNEAQ (reference sequence). The CDR3 spans 17 residues. V lost 0 bases, J lost 0 bases, and 12 bases lay in between. CDR3 sequence reads: CASSLAASATSGNTIYF. The CDR3 nucleotides read TGTGCCAGCAGCTTAGCTGCCTCAGCGACCTCTGGAAACACCATATATTTT.

V and J are TRBV19 and TRBJ2-1; 11 nucleotides line up with TRBD2. The V gene end was trimmed by 5 bases and the J gene end by 4 bases; junction bases not matched to a gene: 7. CDR1 and CDR2 (germline): LNHDA, SQIVND (reference sequence). The CDR3 has 16 amino acids. The CDR3 nucleotides are TGTGCCAGTAGTTCTCTTAGCGGGAGGGGTTACAATGAGCAGTTCTTC. Protein: CASSSLSGRGYNEQFF.

The chain employs TRBV10-1 and TRBJ2-7, with a weak D call TRBD1 (6 bases). The germline V gene encodes CDR1 WNHNN and CDR2 SYGVQD (reference sequence). With 6 bases removed from V and 3 bases from J, the gap between germline ends came to 12 bases. The CDR3 spans 13 residues. The CDR3 region has the DNA TGCGCCAGCAGAAAGGACAGATACTACGAGCAGTACTTC. The encoded protein is CASRKDRYYEQYF.

This clone was seen a single time. This chain uses TRBV7-3 with TRBJ2-3, with 7 bases identical to TRBD1. Germline values: CDR1 SGHTA, CDR2 FQGTGA. The CDR3 loop spans 13 amino acids. V lost 5 bases to trimming and J lost 4 bases; unmatched junction nucleotides: 3. The CDR3 is CASSTTGPDTQYF. The CDR3 nucleotides are TGTGCCAGCAGCACGACAGGGCCAGATACGCAGTATTTT.

V usage is TRBV5-4 and J usage is TRBJ1-4; TRBD1 agrees at 7 bases. This CDR3 spans 14 amino acids. Unmatched junction bases numbered 6, after V lost 3 bases and J lost 7 bases. Germline loops: CDR1 SGHNT, CDR2 YYREEE (reference sequence). CDR3 sequence (DNA): TGTGCCAGCAGCTCCGACAGGGCGAGTGAAAAACTGTTTTTT. Amino acids: CASSSDRASEKLFF.

The J gene is TRBJ1-5, the V gene TRBV28; D gene unclear. V lost 3 bases and J 7 bases, leaving 13 bases between the germline ends. Germline values: CDR1 MDHEN, CDR2 SYDVKM. CDR3 length: 14 residues. The CDR3 DNA follows: TGTGCCAGCAGTTTCCAACTAGGCGGCCAGCCCCAGCATTTT. This gives the protein CASSFQLGGQPQHF.

This clone came up once. This rearrangement joins TRBV5-5 to TRBJ1-4; 10 bases agree with TRBD1. The germline gives CDR1 SGHKS, CDR2 YYEKEE (reference sequence). The trim removed 0 bases at V and 3 bases at J, leaving 11 bases unmatched. The CDR3 consists of 19 residues. CDR3 nucleotides: TGTGCCAGCAGCTTGGAGCAGAGACAGGGGGCGCCGGCTAATGAAAAACTGTTTTTT. As protein: CASSLEQRQGAPANEKLFF.

The J gene is TRBJ1-6, the V gene TRBV28; possible D gene TRBD1, 5 bases. The CDR3 loop spans 12 amino acids. Germline CDR1 is MDHEN and CDR2 is SYDVKM. V lost 8 bases and J 3 bases, leaving 5 bases between the germline ends. CDR3 in amino acids: CASDSYNSPLHF. CDR3 bases: TGTGCCAGCGACAGCTATAATTCACCCCTCCACTTT.

The chain carries TRBV24-1 and TRBJ2-1; tentative D call: TRBD1 (6 bases). The CDR3 is made up of 14 amino acids. The V and J ends lost 0 bases and 6 bases respectively, with 8 bases between them. Germline CDR1 and CDR2: KGHDR and SFDVKD. The CDR3 DNA is TGTGCCACCAGTGATTTGTTAGGGGGCAATGAGCAGTTCTTC. Amino acids: CATSDLLGGNEQFF.

As for this clone: Within the sample, other DNA sequences also encode this same CDR3. This chain links TRBV4-3 with TRBJ1-4; TRBD1 agrees at 8 bases. The junction had 4 bases not matched to a gene; V was cut back by 0 bases and J by 7 bases. This CDR3 is built from 15 residues. Germline lookup yields CDR1 LGHNA and CDR2 YSLEER. The CDR3 here is CASSQDRGPSEKLFF. The CDR3 nucleotides are TGCGCCAGCAGCCAAGACAGGGGGCCGAGTGAAAAACTGTTTTTT.

This sequence joins TRBV6-2 or TRBV6-3 and TRBJ2-3, with TRBD2 identical over 10 bases. Trimming cost V 4 bases and J 5 bases; bases outside gene matches: 6. The CDR3 contains 15 residues. Germline V CDR1 and CDR2: MNHEY, SVGEGT. CDR3 residues: CASSSRTSGGDTQYF. CDR3 DNA: TGTGCCAGCAGTTCCCGGACTAGCGGAGGAGATACGCAGTATTTT.

V is TRBV27 and J is TRBJ2-1; TRBD2 aligns across 13 bases. The CDR3 covers 16 residues. The trim removed 5 bases at V and 8 bases at J, leaving 9 bases unmatched. Germline V CDR1 and CDR2: MNHEY, SMNVEV (reference sequence). The DNA for the CDR3 is TGTGCCAGCAGTCCTCAACTAGCGGGAGGGGTCGATGAGCAGTTCTTC. Amino acids: CASSPQLAGGVDEQFF.

A few counts support this clone. The chain employs TRBV7-2 and TRBJ2-7; D perhaps matches TRBD2 (6 bases). Trimming stripped 5 bases from V and 5 bases from J, with 19 bases between. Germline CDR1 SGHTA, CDR2 FQGNSA. The CDR3 has 15 amino acids. CDR3 in DNA: TGTGCCAGCAGCCCTCACGGGGGTGGGGACCACGAGCAGTACTTC. Translation: CASSPHGGGDHEQYF.

The gene calls are TRBV5-6 and TRBJ2-5, with a possible D match to TRBD2 (7 bases). Germline V gene data show CDR1 as SGHDT and CDR2 as YYEEEE. The CDR3 covers 15 residues. Trimming shortened V by 6 bases and J by 4 bases, and 19 bases separated the two germline ends. CDR3 nucleotide sequence: TGTGCCAGCACCCCGGAGGGGGGCGGGGGAGAGACCCAGTACTTC. Its protein is CASTPEGGGGETQYF.

The chain links TRBV18 to TRBJ2-2; possible D gene TRBD1, 6 bases. The germline V and J ends were trimmed by 4 bases and 3 bases, with 9 bases remaining between them. The CDR3 is 14 amino acids. Germline loops: CDR1 KGHSH, CDR2 LQKENI. DNA for the CDR3: TGTGCCAGCTCACGGTCAGGGGACACCGGGGAGCTGTTTTTT. It encodes CASSRSGDTGELFF.

The chain couples TRBV29-1 to TRBJ2-1; D ambiguous. V was pared by 7 bases and J by 9 bases, with 19 bases between. This CDR3 region has 13 residues. CDR1 and CDR2 from the germline V gene are SQVTM and ANQGSEA. The CDR3 sequence is CSARHSDPSEQFF. The CDR3 DNA is TGCAGCGCTCGACATTCCGACCCCAGTGAGCAGTTCTTC.

The chain uses TRBV9 and TRBJ2-5; 9 bases match TRBD1. The CDR3 spans 15 residues. CDR1 SGDLS and CDR2 YYNGEE come from the germline V gene. V was clipped by 4 bases and J by 4 bases; unmatched bases: 8. CDR3 region: CASSPQGQGVETQYF. The CDR3 region has the DNA TGTGCCAGCAGCCCTCAGGGACAGGGCGTAGAGACCCAGTACTTC.

The chain joins TRBV5-4 to TRBJ2-5; 7 bases map to TRBD1. In germline, CDR1 is SGHNT, CDR2 YYREEE (reference sequence). The CDR3 runs 14 residues. V was pared by 4 bases and J by 5 bases, with 8 bases of the junction left unmatched. CDR3 loop: CASSLGTVGETQYF. The CDR3 DNA reads TGTGCCAGCAGCCTCGGGACAGTTGGGGAGACCCAGTACTTC.

The J gene is TRBJ2-3, the V gene TRBV7-9, with D maybe TRBD2 (6 bases). The CDR3 has 16 amino acids. Germline V CDR1 and CDR2: SEHNR, FQNEAQ (reference sequence). V lost 5 bases, J lost 1 base, and 16 bases lay in between. CDR3 region: CASSLGTGDRTDTQYF. CDR3 bases: TGTGCCAGCAGCCTGGGCACGGGGGACCGCACAGATACGCAGTATTTT.

This clone appeared once. The V gene is TRBV2, the J gene TRBJ2-1; 7 bases align to TRBD2. The CDR3 consists of 15 residues. Trimming at V came to 5 bases and at J to 8 bases, leaving 12 bases not matched to a gene. Germline V CDR1 and CDR2: SNHLY, FYNNEI. CDR3 DNA: TGTGCCAGCAGTCCCGGACTAGAGATAATCGATGAGCAGTTCTTC. Its translation: CASSPGLEIIDEQFF.

The J gene is TRBJ2-2, the V gene TRBV7-8; 8 positions match TRBD2. Germline values: CDR1 SGHVS, CDR2 FQNEAQ. The CDR3 sequence is 15 residues long. The junction had 7 bases not matched to a gene; V was cut back by 5 bases and J by 5 bases. The CDR3 coding sequence is TGTGCCAGCAGCCCACGGGAGGGAGAGACCGGGGAGCTGTTTTTT. It is translated as CASSPREGETGELFF.